Listed below are T cell receptor beta chains from one sample, sequenced in a study of blood T cell repertoires in COVID-19. Sequencing was performed with immunoSEQ multiplex PCR; in TCRdb, only in-frame clones are kept and a portion is missing. Counted here are hundreds of thousands of clones, roughly 80% occurring once; the ten biggest clones make up 4.5% to 6%. Sequencing input: peripheral blood. Receptor source: a woman at least 80 years old with active or convalescent COVID-19. CDR3s leave out the opening cysteine and the closing phenylalanine or tryptophan. The D gene is left open where the match is weak. Size is stated for part of the rows, as once, few or many counts, or as a class when the clone is expanded.

clone_size,v_call,d_call,j_call,cdr3_aa
.,TRBV18,.,TRBJ1-2,ASSPISGSRTNYGYT
few,TRBV20-1,.,TRBJ1-1,SASRAGLNTEAF
once,TRBV6-2/TRBV6-3,TRBD1,TRBJ1-5,ASSHPGQNTRSSNQPQH
.,TRBV27,.,TRBJ2-4,ASSFDNSGLAKNIQY
.,TRBV29-1,.,TRBJ2-1,SVSFYNEQF
.,TRBV2,.,TRBJ1-5,ASGGDSNQPQH
.,TRBV5-1,.,TRBJ1-6,ASSLGTNSPLH
.,TRBV6-1,.,TRBJ2-7,ASSEGAGRNVQY
many,TRBV5-1,TRBD1,TRBJ1-3,ASSLWDRGNTIY
.,TRBV5-6,.,TRBJ1-6,ASSLAFNSPLH
.,TRBV2,.,TRBJ2-7,ASSVSGNEQY
.,TRBV18,TRBD2,TRBJ2-2,ASRSGRNTGELF
.,TRBV28,TRBD2,TRBJ2-5,ASSGGLGVRETQY
many,TRBV15,.,TRBJ1-4,ATSRDRSGGEKLF
.,TRBV28,.,TRBJ1-2,ASSRGGRSGYT
.,TRBV10-3,TRBD2,TRBJ2-1,AIRKQAGGPNEQF
.,TRBV3-1/TRBV3-2,TRBD2,TRBJ2-3,ASSRTSGALKDTQY
once,TRBV18,.,TRBJ1-6,ASSADSYNSPLH
few,TRBV27,TRBD2,TRBJ2-7,ASSFVGGGYEQY
.,TRBV7-9,TRBD1,TRBJ1-2,ASSSTGQGFGYT
few,TRBV3-1/TRBV3-2,.,TRBJ2-2,ASSLGGGELF
few,TRBV3-1/TRBV3-2,TRBD2,TRBJ2-7,ASSQQLAATYEQY
.,TRBV6-5,.,TRBJ2-5,ASSFSQGPIETQY
.,TRBV4-1,.,TRBJ2-7,ASSQAAGSYEQY
.,TRBV28,.,TRBJ2-1,ASSRQINEQF
.,TRBV12-3/TRBV12-4,TRBD1,TRBJ2-7,ASSARQGYEQY
.,TRBV5-1,.,TRBJ2-3,ASSSRDTETDTQY
.,TRBV9,TRBD2,TRBJ2-3,ASSVAAGLAADTQY
.,TRBV19,.,TRBJ2-7,ASSLRLEGPYEQY
.,TRBV28,.,TRBJ1-3,ASSLFFIGGISGNTIY
once,TRBV27,.,TRBJ1-6,ASSPGTSSSPLH
few,TRBV10-1,TRBD1,TRBJ2-7,ASSEADPGQGYEQY
.,TRBV3-1/TRBV3-2,.,TRBJ1-2,ASSPLRGYGYA
.,TRBV6-5,.,TRBJ2-7,ASSYGTSPHEQY
once,TRBV27,.,TRBJ2-7,ASSFSGMGEQY
few,TRBV29-1,TRBD1,TRBJ2-2,SVGGQMNTGELF
.,TRBV2,.,TRBJ2-5,ASRMDWQETQY